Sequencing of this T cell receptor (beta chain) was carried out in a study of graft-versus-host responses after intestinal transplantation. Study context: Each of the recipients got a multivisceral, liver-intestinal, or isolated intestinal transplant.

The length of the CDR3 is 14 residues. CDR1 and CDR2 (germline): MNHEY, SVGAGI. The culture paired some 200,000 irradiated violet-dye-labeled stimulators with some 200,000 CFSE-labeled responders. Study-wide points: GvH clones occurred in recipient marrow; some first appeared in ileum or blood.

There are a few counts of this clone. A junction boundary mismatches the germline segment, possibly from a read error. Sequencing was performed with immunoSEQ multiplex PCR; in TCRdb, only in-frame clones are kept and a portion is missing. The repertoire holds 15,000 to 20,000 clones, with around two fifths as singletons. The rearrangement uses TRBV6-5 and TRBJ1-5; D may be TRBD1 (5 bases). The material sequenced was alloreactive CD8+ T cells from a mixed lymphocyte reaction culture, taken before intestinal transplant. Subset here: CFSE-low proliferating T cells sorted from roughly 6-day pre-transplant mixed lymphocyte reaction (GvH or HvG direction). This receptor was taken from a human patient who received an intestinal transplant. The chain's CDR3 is CAISEYGGGQPQHF. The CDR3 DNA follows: TGTGCCATCAGTGAGTACGGGGGAGGACAGCCCCAGCATTTT.